Below, one T cell receptor beta chain is given with its context. What this receptor recognizes is not known. Base qualities are not at hand, and no much larger clone is one base apart. The sample belongs to a study of beta chain features in type 1 diabetes (dated by TCRdb to 2016 to 2019). Regarding the complete study: Patients and healthy donors did not differ in mean age, gender distribution, total cell number or subset yield. Regulatory and stem cell-like memory subsets were isolated from only 8 patients and roughly 8 healthy donors, whereas naive and central memory subsets came from all 28 donors. A total of 100 million to 110 million sorted cells were examined across all samples, and a strong correlation was observed between cell number per subset and RNA yield. In the study, TCRB repertoires of sorted circulating CD4+ T cell subsets from recently diagnosed type 1 diabetes patients were compared with those of matched healthy donors.

General study outcomes and caveats: PCR may preferentially amplify shorter templates, but because patient and control samples were amplified and corrected together, any resulting skew would affect both groups equally. Because small numbers of individuals were included in the HLA sub-analyses, any influence of HLA type on TCRB rearrangement was left unresolved. Patients with type 1 diabetes made fewer insertions and deleted more nucleotides at VDJ recombination sites, implying thymic rearrangement abnormalities. Naive, central memory and regulatory TCRB repertoires appeared more similar among patients than among healthy donors. Because cDNA was sequenced instead of genomic DNA, highly expressing activated cells could be over-represented, though the groups showed no difference in activation or CD3 levels. A moderate but significant shortening of TCRB CDR3 length was observed in type 1 diabetes patients in all four CD4+ subsets.

The entire isolated RNA was reverse transcribed using the High Capacity cDNA Reverse Transcription Kit, and thus expressed TCRB transcripts were sequenced. Deep immunoSEQ sequencing was performed on naive, central memory and regulatory T cell samples, with an average of roughly 3.6 million total reads per sample. After sorted cells were lysed in RLT buffer, RNA was extracted with DNase-treated RNeasy Micro or Mini kits, with the choice depending on cell number. To prevent cross-contamination, every cell subset was processed on its own, while patient and healthy donor samples were processed together. TCRB sequences were amplified from cDNA with the immunoSEQ multiplex PCR, producing 87-bp fragments spanning the CDR3 region. Amplicons were sequenced on the Illumina HiSeq platform. As for the authors' bioinformatics: Synthetic template baselines were used to correct PCR bias computationally, reads within Hamming distance 2 were collapsed together, and singletons that could not be merged were discarded. By aligning reads against IMGT, V, D and J genes, CDR3 length, and insertions or deletions at six rearrangement sites were assigned. Clonotype counts were normalized to sorted cell number within each subset before computing true diversity and Gini coefficients with the tcR R package. The overlap coefficient, calculated on TCRB nucleotide sequences, was used to measure repertoire sharing. Out-of-frame TCRB sequences from naive cells were analyzed as a proxy for the pre-selection repertoire. TCRdb re-hosts the immuneACCESS table, in-frame sequences only. Its copies lack some clones; in the studies checked, an unresolved V gene accounts for under half of them, and the cause for the rest is not known. V and J calls plus clone size are reproduced from that table; the DNA served to infer D and trimming. For this sample there are under 350,000 clones; around 15% appear just once. 0.017% of the sample goes to the ten largest clones.

Ends trimmed: V by 3 bases, J by 7 bases; bases unmatched to a gene: 14. The CDR3 spans 17 residues, from the cysteine through the phenylalanine. Of all the DNA, just the CDR3 is kept, 51 bases in frame from base 1. Via the germline V gene (reference sequence), CDR1 is SEHNR and CDR2 FQNEAQ. Each donor gave one peripheral blood draw, averaging around 120 mL, which was collected into heparinised tubes. Naive, central memory, regulatory and stem cell-like memory CD4+ T cells were sorted on a BD FACSAria II using a panel including CD45RO, CCR7, CD25, CD127, CD95 and CD27. All sorted populations exceeded 98% purity. PBMCs were isolated immediately by Lymphoprep density gradient centrifugation and stained directly without culture. So that batch effects would be minimized, each experiment stained and sorted samples in pairs, pairing one healthy donor with one patient.

This TCR was sampled from a man under 40 with type 1 diabetes. Here the chain combines TRBV7-9 and TRBJ2-1; the central 8 bases match TRBD2. The sample comprised naive CD4+ T cells from blood. Explained via the paper, the cell subset or site label denotes: true naive CD4+ T cells. The CDR3 has the sequence CASSFTPGLGHQNEQFF. The DNA sequence is given as TGTGCCAGCAGCTTTACCCCGGGACTAGGGCATCAGAATGAGCAGTTCTTC.